The T cell receptor (beta chain) described here comes from a study of vaccination and CD4 T cells after COVID-19 (dated by TCRdb to between 2021 and 2024). Concerning the study at large: Convalescent patients had a positive SARS-CoV-2 result on nasal swab PCR, and of these patients, about ten had mild disease and one had severe disease. The convalescent cohort included six males and four females, with two Hispanic individuals, seven Caucasians, two Asians and one multiracial person. Participants received two doses of either the Pfizer-BioNTech BNT162b2 vaccine (n=8) or the Moderna mRNA-1273 vaccine (n=2). Post-COVID blood samples were collected from convalescent patients a median of around 96 days after diagnosis, with a range of roughly 30 to 170 days. Post-vaccine blood samples were obtained a median of approximately 74 days after the second vaccine dose, with a range of roughly 13 to 250 days. For a few convalescent patients, samples were collected at an early post-vaccination timepoint (day 14) as well as at a late post-vaccination timepoint (days 161 to 241). Culture stimuli were overlapping spike peptide pools from SARS-CoV-2 and from the common cold coronaviruses HCoV-NL63, HCoV-OC43 and HCoV-229E. Control cultures used a CEFX viral epitope pool as positive control, an HIV-1 Nef peptide pool as negative control, or no peptide. In ten to eleven COVID-19 convalescent patients and a few infection-naive healthy vaccine recipients, the spike-specific CD4+ TCR repertoire before mRNA vaccination was compared with the repertoire after mRNA vaccination. Broad study findings and their caveats: Among the post-vaccine SARS-CoV-2-reactive clones in convalescent patients, a median approximately 86% showed up only after vaccination, which suggests vaccine-specific priming. Of the vaccine-specific clones in convalescent patients, 304 of 307, or nearly all, reacted only to SARS-CoV-2 spike and did not cross-react with common cold coronaviruses. Relatively few convalescent patients were included in the study, and early timepoints after natural infection were not analyzed. Although the median number of SARS-CoV-2-reactive clonotypes went up from some 23 after infection to 38 after vaccination, the increase was not significant.

According to the study, the label for this sample's time point signals: late sampling 161 to 241 days after vaccination in three convalescent patients. The intended sense of this specimen's treatment or condition label: 10-day PBMC culture with coronavirus spike peptide pools or control peptides (ViraFEST assay). The ViraFEST assay, used in the study, expanded antigen-specific T cells with peptide pools and then identified the expanded clonotypes through TCR sequencing. The convalescent patients' positive SARS-CoV-2 PCR tests were from March to December 2020, which was before the Alpha, Beta and Delta variants emerged in the United States. Each well held 2.2 million or so PBMCs cultured with 9 to 10 ug/ml peptide pools in IMDM containing around 5% human AB serum and 10 IU/ml IL-2. On days 3 and 7, half of the culture medium was replaced with fresh IL-2-containing medium. CD4+ T cells were isolated after 10 days of culture through negative selection using the EasySep CD4+ T cell isolation kit. Ficoll-Paque Plus gradient centrifugation was used to isolate PBMCs from whole blood, and the isolated PBMCs were then either used fresh or cryopreserved at -140C. In general, triplicate wells were set up for every culture condition.

About this clonotype: No cognate antigen has been identified for it. Per-base quality was not reported, and no clone a single base away is much larger than it.

Including the terminal cysteine and phenylalanine, the CDR3 comprises 13 residues. Only the CDR3 DNA stays, 39 bases, in frame from base 1. Per the germline V gene, SGHNT is the CDR1 and YENEEA is the CDR2. V and J are truncated by 4 bases and 5 bases respectively, leaving an intervening sequence of 9 bases. The protocol used for the library was PCR. At the Johns Hopkins FTIC core, DNA from the cultured CD4+ T cells underwent TCR sequencing with the Oncomine TCR Beta short-read assay. The QIAamp micro DNA kit was used to extract genomic DNA from the cultured CD4+ T cells. Oncomine TCR Beta libraries from cultured CD4+ T cells were pooled using unique dual indexes and sequenced on an Illumina iSeq 100. Per the original workflow: Non-productive sequences were filtered out, and CDR3s that did not start with C, did not end with F or W, or were shorter than 7 amino acids were discarded. Antigen-specific clonotypes were identified with the MANAFEST web application by comparing peptide-stimulated wells with reference and other culture wells. An FDR below 0.05, an odds ratio above 5, and a productive frequency above 0.1% in at least two of three replicate wells were required for clones to be considered positive. Cross-reactive clonotypes were defined as significantly expanded in both SARS-CoV-2 spike wells and at least one common cold coronavirus spike condition. CDR3 homology was assessed with Levenshtein distances (stringdist) and unrooted phylogenetic trees (ape) in R version 3.6.1. In TCRdb, the public reads were trimmed at Q25 with fastp and aligned with MiXCR, with productive beta chains retained. Every CDR3 protein is listed once, alongside the most common genes and DNA of its rows. For this entry, the V and J calls and clone size follow TCRdb and not the study's own pipeline. Recorded for this sample are about 26,000 distinct CDR3 sequences; more than 35% of them occurred a single time. Roughly 4.9% of the sample is taken by the ten largest.

The receptor comes from a human donor who had recovered from COVID-19. Recombination connected TRBV11-3 to TRBJ2-1; no D gene call is confident. This material consisted of CD4+ T cells from blood, cultured in vitro, taken about 7 months after SARS-CoV-2 vaccination. The CDR3 region reads CASSSGRDNEQFF. The DNA sequence is given as TGTGCCAGCAGCTCCGGACGGGACAATGAGCAGTTCTTC.